The source of this T cell receptor (beta chain) is a study of T cell responses to AZD1222 COVID-19 vaccine. Sequenced by immunoSEQ multiplex PCR; TCRdb stores in-frame clones only, minus some. Of about 170,000 clones listed, 92% were seen once; the top ten hold over 1.5%. With 4 bases removed from V and 1 base from J, the gap between germline ends came to 6 bases. The V gene's germline CDR1 is MRHNA and CDR2 SNTAGT. The length of the CDR3 is 13 residues. The chain has TRBV6-4 and TRBJ2-3; a possible D gene is TRBD2 (6 bases). The sequence derives from an adult in good health. This specimen consisted of peripheral blood, obtained on day 0 of AZD1222 vaccination. The CDR3, as DNA: TGTGCCAGCAGTGCTAGCGGCACAGATACGCAGTATTTT. Translated: CASSASGTDTQYF.